This passage covers 21 T cell receptor beta chains from one sample sequenced in a study of T cells after posttransplantation cyclophosphamide. The table came from immunoSEQ multiplex PCR; TCRdb's copy has only in-frame clones and leaves some out. The profile covers roughly 4,800 clones, with 61% appearing a single time and approximately 20% taken by the ten largest. What was sequenced was memory CD8+ T cells sorted from blood. The source is a woman aged 55-70 years in good health, CMV-negative, and a related stem cell transplant donor.

The CDR3 nucleotides read TGTGCCAGCAGCCAAGGAGGACTAGCGGTGTACAATGAGCAGTTCTTC. It is translated as CASSQGGLAVYNEQFF. J is TRBJ2-1 and V is TRBV14; 10 nucleotides agree with TRBD2. Germline loops: CDR1 SGHDN, CDR2 FVKESK. The CDR3 is made up of 16 amino acids. Unmatched junction bases numbered 4, after V lost 1 base and J lost 4 bases. Based on the CDR3 plus reference TRBV14 and TRBJ2-1, the full variable domain is EAGVTQFPSHSVIEKGQTVTLRCDPISGHDNLYWYRRVMGKEIKFLLHFVKESKQDESGMPNNRFLAERTGGTYSTLKVQPAELEDSGVYFCASSQGGLAVYNEQFFGPGTRLTVL.

This clone was counted a few times. The chain joins TRBV2 to TRBJ2-3, with 13 bases matching TRBD2. The CDR3 totals 18 residues. Germline V gene sequence: CDR1 SNHLY, CDR2 FYNNEI. V gave up 0 bases and J gave up 2 bases; unmatched junction bases: 5. The CDR3 DNA reads as TGTGCCAGCAGTGAAGCACTAGCGGGGGGGGCTATCACAGATACGCAGTATTTT. Encoded protein: CASSEALAGGAITDTQYF.

The chain recombines TRBV10-3 with TRBJ2-3, with 11 bases matching TRBD2. V gave up 0 bases and J gave up 2 bases; unmatched junction bases: 10. This CDR3 spans 19 amino acids. Germline V lookup: CDR1 ENHRY, CDR2 SYGVKD. CDR3 in DNA: TGTGCCATCAGTGAGTCGGTAGCGGGAGGGCCAGGTTACACAGATACGCAGTATTTT. Its translation is CAISESVAGGPGYTDTQYF.

The sample holds a few counts of this clone. V is TRBV10-1 and J is TRBJ2-7; 8 bases map to TRBD1. The CDR3 has 14 amino acids. The germline V gene has CDR1 WNHNN and CDR2 SYGVQD (reference sequence). Trimming cost V 11 bases and J 6 bases; bases outside gene matches: 15. The DNA of the CDR3 is TGCGCCGTCCCGGGGGACAGGTTTCAGGGCGAGCAGTACTTC. It specifies CAVPGDRFQGEQYF.

This rearrangement joins TRBV7-9 to TRBJ1-2; unclear D gene. Germline CDR1 SEHNR, CDR2 FQNEAQ (reference sequence). V was trimmed by 3 bases and J by 0 bases, leaving 11 bases between them. This CDR3 is 15 amino acids long. The CDR3 loop reads CASSFPNSPNYGYTF. The CDR3 DNA sequence: TGTGCCAGCAGCTTTCCCAACAGCCCTAACTATGGCTACACCTTC.

V gene TRBV28 combines with J gene TRBJ1-1, with D possibly being TRBD1 (5 bases). The CDR3 runs 16 residues. V lost 2 bases, J lost 4 bases, and 17 bases lay in between. Looked up from germline, CDR1 is MDHEN and CDR2 is SYDVKM. In nucleotides, the CDR3 is TGTGCCAGCAGTTTAGGGCCGGCGCCTAGGGGCACTGAAGCTTTCTTT. Its translation: CASSLGPAPRGTEAFF. Filled out from reference TRBV28 and TRBJ1-1, the complete variable domain reads DVKVTQSSRYLVKRTGEKVFLECVQDMDHENMFWYRQDPGLGLRLIYFSYDVKMKEKGDIPEGYSVSREKKERFSLILESASTNQTSMYLCASSLGPAPRGTEAFFGQGTRLTVV.

CDR3 region: CASSPWTGIGETQYF. Written as DNA, the CDR3 is TGTGCCAGCAGCCCATGGACAGGGATTGGGGAGACCCAGTACTTC. The chain carries TRBV7-3 and TRBJ2-5; 8 bases align to TRBD1. Per the germline V gene, CDR1 is SGHTA and CDR2 is FQGTGA. The J segment lost 5 bases and the V segment lost 5 bases, leaving 10 bases of the junction unmatched. The length of the CDR3 is 15 residues.

V gene TRBV7-9 combines with J gene TRBJ2-7; TRBD2 matches 10 bases. The CDR3 runs to 19 residues. CDR1 and CDR2 from the germline V gene are SEHNR and FQNEAQ (reference sequence). V lost 5 bases and J lost 2; bases outside the gene matches: 18. The CDR3 bases are TGTGCCAGCAGCCCTACATTAGCTAGCGGGAGAGGGCCCCCCTACGAGCAGTACTTC. It specifies CASSPTLASGRGPPYEQYF.

The gene calls are TRBV28 and TRBJ1-1; TRBD1 aligns across 8 bases. The germline CDR1 and CDR2 sequences are MDHEN and SYDVKM. This CDR3 is 16 amino acids long. The trim removed 5 bases at V and 5 bases at J, leaving 13 bases unmatched. This chain's CDR3 is CASSPRTGYIGTEAFF. The CDR3 region has the DNA TGTGCCAGCAGTCCGAGGACAGGGTATATAGGGACTGAAGCTTTCTTT.

The CDR3 spells CASSQQRELAYEQYF. CDR3 nucleotides: TGTGCCAGCAGCCAGCAGCGGGAGCTGGCCTACGAGCAGTACTTC. The chain employs TRBV4-2 and TRBJ2-7; TRBD2 matches 8 bases. CDR1 is LGHNA, CDR2 YNFKEQ, per germline. CDR3 length equals 15 residues. The J segment lost 2 bases and the V segment lost 3 bases, leaving 6 bases of the junction unmatched.

V gene TRBV9 combines with J gene TRBJ2-1; unclear D gene. Germline assignment: CDR1 SGDLS and CDR2 YYNGEE. The CDR3 has 12 amino acids. Trimming stripped 0 bases from V and 6 bases from J, with 4 bases between. The CDR3 loop reads CASSVVSNEQFF. CDR3 DNA sequence: TGTGCCAGCAGCGTAGTCTCCAATGAGCAGTTCTTC.

In DNA form, the CDR3 reads TGTGCCAGCAGCTTAGAGTGGGGCGGTGAGACCCAGTACTTC. Encoded protein: CASSLEWGGETQYF. The genes are TRBV7-6 and TRBJ2-5; D is perhaps TRBD1 (5 bases). The germline CDR1 and CDR2 sequences are SGHVS and FNYEAQ. V was shortened by 1 base and J by 5 bases, with 11 bases between the two germline ends. The CDR3 sequence is 14 residues long.

V usage is TRBV29-1 and J usage is TRBJ2-7, with a weak D call TRBD2 (5 bases). Trimming stripped 2 bases from V and 6 bases from J, with 8 bases between. The CDR3 runs 11 residues. CDR1 and CDR2 (germline): SQVTM, ANQGSEA. CDR3 residues: CSVEIGSEQYF. CDR3 DNA sequence: TGCAGCGTTGAAATAGGGAGCGAGCAGTACTTC.

The V and J genes are TRBV7-9 and TRBJ1-5; D gene ambiguous. Trimming stripped 5 bases from V and 0 bases from J, with 8 bases between. The CDR3 is 14 amino acids. Per germline, CDR1 SEHNR and CDR2 FQNEAQ (reference sequence). The CDR3 nucleotides are TGTGCCAGCAGCCTCGGACTTAGCAATCAGCCCCAGCATTTT. Translated, it gives CASSLGLSNQPQHF.

This clone has only a few counts. The J gene is TRBJ2-7, the V gene TRBV10-3; 7 positions agree with TRBD1. The germline CDR1 and CDR2 sequences are ENHRY and SYGVKD. Losses at the gene ends were 6 bases for V and 4 bases for J; bases not matched to a gene: 6. The length of the CDR3 is 13 residues. CDR3 sequence reads: CAIRRQGEYEQYF. The CDR3 bases are TGTGCCATCAGGAGACAGGGTGAATACGAGCAGTACTTC.

The rearrangement uses TRBV6-1 and TRBJ2-1, with TRBD2 identical over 12 bases. Trimming cost V 5 bases and J 10 bases; bases outside gene matches: 6. The CDR3 has 14 amino acids. The V gene's germline CDR1 is MNHNS and CDR2 SASEGT. The chain's CDR3 is CASSTRLAGDEQFF. CDR3 sequence (DNA): TGTGCCAGCAGTACCCGACTAGCGGGGGACGAGCAGTTCTTC.

V is TRBV5-1 and J is TRBJ2-7; D remains ambiguous. Trimming took off 5 bases at V and 3 bases at J, with 12 bases between the two ends. The germline CDR1 and CDR2 sequences are SGHRS and YFSETQ. This CDR3 is built from 13 residues. The CDR3, as DNA: TGCGCCAGCAGACCTGACACGCACTACGAGCAGTACTTC. This codes for CASRPDTHYEQYF. Full variable domain (missing parts from reference TRBV5-1 and TRBJ2-7): KAGVTQTPRYLIKTRGQQVTLSCSPISGHRSVSWYQQTPGQGLQFLFEYFSETQRNKGNFPGRFSGRQFSNSRSEMNVSTLELGDSALYLCASRPDTHYEQYFGPGTRLTVT.

The table lists this clone with a count of one. The V and J genes are TRBV19 and TRBJ1-2; 8 bases line up with TRBD1. With 7 bases clipped from V and 4 bases from J, the junction kept 2 bases outside the gene matches. The germline V gene encodes CDR1 LNHDA and CDR2 SQIVND (reference sequence). This CDR3 region has 12 residues. As DNA, the CDR3 is TGTGCCAGTACCACAGGGGGCTATGGCTACACCTTC. Protein sequence: CASTTGGYGYTF. Full variable domain (outside the CDR3, taken from reference TRBV19 and TRBJ1-2): DGGITQSPKYLFRKEGQNVTLSCEQNLNHDAMYWYRQDPGQGLRLIYYSQIVNDFQKGDIAEGYSVSREKKESFPLTVTSAQKNPTAFYLCASTTGGYGYTFGSGTRLTVV.

The chain has TRBV27 and TRBJ1-1; no definite D call. Germline CDR1 reads MNHEY; CDR2 reads SMNVEV (reference sequence). The CDR3 has 16 amino acids. V was trimmed by 5 bases and J by 5 bases, leaving 21 bases between them. The CDR3 loop reads CASSPEVRMVATEAFF. The CDR3 DNA reads as TGTGCCAGCAGTCCCGAGGTCCGGATGGTTGCTACTGAAGCTTTCTTT.

V and J are TRBV4-3 and TRBJ1-1; D call uncertain. This CDR3 contains 15 residues. Germline V gene sequence: CDR1 LGHNA, CDR2 YSLEER. Trimming cost V 0 bases and J 6 bases, with 14 bases left between them. The CDR3 DNA reads TGCGCCAGCAGCCAAGATTTTTTTAGTAGCGCTGAAGCTTTCTTT. Protein product: CASSQDFFSSAEAFF.

The chain couples TRBV9 to TRBJ2-2; D call uncertain. The germline gives CDR1 SGDLS, CDR2 YYNGEE. Trimming stripped 2 bases from V and 4 bases from J, with 6 bases between. The CDR3 spans 13 residues. CDR3: CASSVMRTGELFF. In DNA, the CDR3 is TGTGCCAGCAGCGTTATGCGCACCGGGGAGCTGTTTTTT. Supplemented by reference TRBV9 and TRBJ2-2, the full variable domain reads DSGVTQTPKHLITATGQRVTLRCSPRSGDLSVYWYQQSLDQGLQFLIQYYNGEERAKGNILERFSAQQFPDLHSELNLSSLELGDSALYFCASSVMRTGELFFGEGSRLTVL.